The rows below give T cell receptor beta chains drawn from one sample of a study of blood T cell repertoires in COVID-19. Here immunoSEQ multiplex PCR was the method, and the copy in TCRdb shows in-frame clones only, minus some. The data contain about 200,000 clones, about 85% of them singletons. Sequencing was performed on PBMCs or T cells enriched from blood (not recorded which). Every receptor here comes from a man aged 35 to 55 who had recovered from COVID-19. The CDR3 runs from the conserved cysteine through the conserved F or W. D genes are given only for firm matches. A row's size may be missing; if present it is once, few, many or a size class.

D gene	V gene	J gene	clone size	CDR3 protein	CDR3 DNA
NA	TRBV30	TRBJ2-7	few	CAWRGGWSSYEQYF	TGTGCCTGGAGGGGCGGGTGGAGCTCCTACGAGCAGTACTTC
NA	TRBV19	TRBJ1-2	NA	CASSIVRGQIYGYTF	TGTGCCAGTAGTATAGTACGTGGGCAGATCTATGGCTACACCTTC
NA	TRBV10-3	TRBJ1-1	NA	CAITQGGTEAFF	TGTGCCATCACTCAGGGCGGCACTGAAGCTTTCTTT
NA	TRBV5-1	TRBJ1-4	NA	CASSLAVLTATNEKLFF	TGCGCCAGCAGCTTGGCCGTCTTGACAGCAACTAATGAAAAACTGTTTTTT
NA	TRBV5-4	TRBJ1-1	few	CASVAGLGTEAFF	TGTGCCAGCGTCGCTGGGCTGGGCACTGAAGCTTTCTTT
TRBD1	TRBV28	TRBJ1-4	NA	CASSLLGTGGEKLFF	TGTGCCAGCAGCTTATTAGGGACAGGTGGCGAAAAACTGTTTTTT
NA	TRBV12-3/TRBV12-4	TRBJ2-7	NA	CASSYRVEQYF	TGTGCCAGCAGTTACCGGGTGGAGCAGTACTTC
NA	TRBV5-1	TRBJ2-1	NA	CASSERQASSYNEQFF	TGCGCCAGCAGCGAGCGACAGGCGAGCTCCTACAATGAGCAGTTCTTC
NA	TRBV3-1/TRBV3-2	TRBJ2-5	NA	CASSQAGVGETQYF	TGTGCCAGCAGCCAAGCGGGAGTCGGGGAGACCCAGTACTTC
TRBD1	TRBV28	TRBJ2-7	NA	CASSFTPGQGRYEQYF	TGTGCCAGCAGTTTTACTCCGGGACAGGGGCGGTACGAGCAGTACTTC
NA	TRBV7-8	TRBJ2-7	NA	CASSLVLPGRIFYEQYF	TGTGCCAGCAGCTTAGTATTACCAGGGCGGATTTTCTACGAGCAGTACTTC
TRBD2	TRBV6-2/TRBV6-3	TRBJ2-7	once	CASSSMTSGRFYEQYF	TGTGCCAGCAGTTCAATGACTAGCGGGAGATTCTACGAGCAGTACTTC
NA	TRBV5-4	TRBJ2-7	few	CASSLVRESGEQYF	TGTGCCAGCAGCTTGGTCCGGGAGTCGGGTGAGCAGTACTTC
TRBD2	TRBV9	TRBJ2-3	NA	CASSDGLATIRKDTQYF	TGTGCCAGCAGCGACGGACTAGCGACCATTAGAAAAGATACGCAGTATTTT
NA	TRBV9	TRBJ2-2	NA	CASSVNLHTGELFF	TGTGCCAGCAGCGTAAACTTGCACACCGGGGAGCTGTTTTTT
NA	TRBV5-1	TRBJ2-2	NA	CASSFLSIDTGELFF	TGCGCCAGCAGCTTTTTGAGTATAGACACCGGGGAGCTGTTTTTT
NA	TRBV10-3	TRBJ1-1	NA	CAISERAAGEAFF	TGTGCCATCAGTGAGAGGGCCGCGGGTGAAGCTTTCTTT